The 15 T cell receptor beta chains listed next were all sequenced from one sample in a study of T cells after yellow fever vaccination. TCRdb re-analysed the 5' RACE reads in MiXCR, keeping a single row per CDR3 protein. The data hold under 300,000 distinct CDR3 sequences, with 10% to 15% observed a single time. The material sequenced was CD4+ T cells sorted from PBMCs, taken 45 days after the yellow fever booster vaccination. Every receptor here comes from a young man who received the YFV17D yellow fever vaccine.

In this sample, this clonotype turned up many times. The CDR3: CASSSLAGGLYEQYF. In DNA form, the CDR3 reads TGTGCCAGCAGTTCACTAGCGGGAGGTTTGTACGAGCAGTACTTC. This chain links TRBV28 with TRBJ2-7, with 12 bases matching TRBD2. The CDR3 totals 15 residues. CDR1 and CDR2 from the germline V gene are MDHEN and SYDVKM. The junction had 5 bases not matched to a gene; V was cut back by 4 bases and J by 4 bases.

This clonotype has a handful of counts. The genes are TRBV6-1 and TRBJ2-2; D tentatively fits TRBD1 or TRBD2 (5 bases each). CDR1 is MNHNS and CDR2 is SASEGT in the germline V gene. CDR3 length: 14 amino acids. V dropped 4 bases and J dropped 5 bases, with 11 bases sitting between them. The CDR3 DNA sequence: TGTGCCAGCAGTGCGGGACCGACGACCGGGGAGCTGTTTTTT. As protein: CASSAGPTTGELFF.

This clonotype was detected only a few times. The genes are TRBV6-5 and TRBJ2-5; D might be TRBD1 (6 bases). Germline CDR1 and CDR2: MNHEY and SVGAGI. The CDR3 is 14 amino acids. V lost 4 bases, J lost 4 bases, and 13 bases lay in between. CDR3 amino acids: CASSSRQVGETQYF. The CDR3 bases are TGTGCCAGCAGTTCTCGACAGGTGGGAGAGACCCAGTACTTC.

There are a few counts of this clonotype. The genes are TRBV20-1 and TRBJ2-3; a possible D gene is TRBD2 (6 bases). The CDR3 contains 14 residues. V was cut by 6 bases and J by 0 bases, with 13 bases left in between. From germline, CDR1 is DFQATT and CDR2 SNEGSKA (reference sequence). The CDR3 bases are TGCAGTGCCACTGTAGCGGCTAGCACAGATACGCAGTATTTT. It translates to CSATVAASTDTQYF.

This clonotype showed up just a few times. The rearrangement links TRBV12-3 or TRBV12-4 to TRBJ2-1, with a tentative D call TRBD2 (5 bases). The CDR3 is 15 amino acids. V was cut by 0 bases and J by 6 bases, with 12 bases left in between. CDR3 amino acids: CASSLALLAGNEQFF. DNA of the CDR3: TGTGCCAGCAGTTTAGCGCTCTTGGCGGGCAATGAGCAGTTCTTC.

This clonotype was seen only a few times. The gene calls are TRBV28 and TRBJ1-5; 7 positions agree with TRBD1. Trimming at V came to 5 bases and at J to 11 bases, leaving 3 bases not matched to a gene. Germline assignment: CDR1 MDHEN and CDR2 SYDVKM. This CDR3 spans 11 amino acids. The CDR3 spells CASSEQGTQHF. Here the CDR3 DNA reads TGTGCCAGCAGTGAACAGGGGACCCAGCATTTT. Combining the CDR3 with reference TRBV28 and TRBJ1-5 gives the whole variable domain DVKVTQSSRYLVKRTGEKVFLECVQDMDHENMFWYRQDPGLGLRLIYFSYDVKMKEKGDIPEGYSVSREKKERFSLILESASTNQTSMYLCASSEQGTQHFGDGTRLSIL.

The rearrangement links TRBV4-1 to TRBJ2-5; 8 bases fit TRBD1. J was trimmed by 5 bases and V by 5 bases; bases with no gene match: 13. The germline gives CDR1 MGHRA, CDR2 YSYEKL. The CDR3 runs 16 residues. CDR3 sequence (DNA): TGCGCCAGCAGCTCGAGCTACAGGGGGAAGGTGGAGACCCAGTACTTC. Translating gives CASSSSYRGKVETQYF.

This clonotype was picked up a small number of times. The chain has TRBV20-1 and TRBJ2-2; 12 bases map to TRBD2. Per the germline V gene, CDR1 is DFQATT and CDR2 is SNEGSKA (reference sequence). The junction had 4 bases not matched to a gene; V was cut back by 4 bases and J by 1 base. CDR3 length: 16 residues. The CDR3 DNA reads TGCAGTGCTACACGGGGACTAGCGGGGAACACCGGGGAGCTGTTTTTT. Its protein is CSATRGLAGNTGELFF.

The table lists this clonotype with a few counts. This chain joins TRBV9 and TRBJ2-7; TRBD1 aligns across 8 bases. From germline, CDR1 is SGDLS and CDR2 YYNGEE. The CDR3 extends over 15 amino acids. V shed 3 bases, J shed 2 bases, and the junction held 7 bases outside the gene matches. The CDR3 nucleotides read TGTGCCAGCAGCGCAACCGGGACAGGAGCCTACGAGCAGTACTTC. Amino acid sequence: CASSATGTGAYEQYF.

This clonotype appeared a few times. The chain carries TRBV6-2 or TRBV6-3 and TRBJ2-1; D might be TRBD2 (6 bases). The length of the CDR3 is 13 residues. The ends were cut back, 7 bases at V and 8 bases at J, with 15 bases in the middle. Per the germline V gene, CDR1 is MNHEY and CDR2 is SVGEGT. The CDR3 region has the DNA TGTGCCAGCAACGGCGGGGTTCGGCATGAGCAGTTCTTC. This gives the protein CASNGGVRHEQFF.

This clonotype was counted between two and nine times. This chain links TRBV2 with TRBJ2-3; D remains ambiguous. Germline V gene lookup returns CDR1 SNHLY and CDR2 FYNNEI. V was cut by 7 bases and J by 0 bases, with 8 bases left in between. This CDR3 is 13 amino acids long. CDR3 DNA: TGTGCCAGCACCGTTACTAGCACAGATACGCAGTATTTT. Its protein product is CASTVTSTDTQYF.

This clonotype has ten or more counts. This sequence joins TRBV11-1 and TRBJ2-3; 10 bases match TRBD1. The V segment lost 2 bases and the J segment 10 bases; nucleotides outside the gene matches: 9. Germline CDR1 reads SGHAT; CDR2 reads FQDESV (reference sequence). The CDR3 sequence is 15 residues long. CDR3 in DNA: TGTGCCAGCAGCTTAACTACCGGGACAGGGGAAGCGCAGTATTTT. Translation: CASSLTTGTGEAQYF.

The chain uses TRBV7-8 and TRBJ1-5; D uncertain. This CDR3 contains 14 residues. V was clipped by 5 bases and J by 4 bases, with 12 bases between them. The V gene's germline CDR1 is SGHVS and CDR2 FQNEAQ. In nucleotides, the CDR3 is TGTGCCAGCAGCGCCGACGTAGGGAATCAGCCCCAGCATTTT. Residues: CASSADVGNQPQHF.

This clonotype was observed a handful of times. In DNA, the CDR3 is TGCGCCAGCAGCCAAGAAGCGCGGACTAGCGGGAGTTTCTCCTACAATGAGCAGTTCTTC. Translated: CASSQEARTSGSFSYNEQFF. The chain carries TRBV4-3 and TRBJ2-1; 13 positions match TRBD2. The CDR3 runs to 20 residues. In germline, CDR1 is LGHNA, CDR2 YSLEER. Losses at the gene ends were 0 bases for V and 0 bases for J; bases not matched to a gene: 8.

This clonotype was counted between two and nine times. The chain joins TRBV7-2 to TRBJ1-1; D ambiguous. The germline V and J ends were trimmed by 2 bases and 0 bases, with 10 bases remaining between them. The CDR3 spans 15 residues. Looked up from germline, CDR1 is SGHTA and CDR2 is FQGNSA. The CDR3 region has the DNA TGTGCCAGCAGCTTATCAGGTCCCATGAACACTGAAGCTTTCTTT. The encoded protein is CASSLSGPMNTEAFF.